Each of the 23 T cell receptor beta chains below was sequenced from the same sample in a study of T cells in Graves' hyperthyroidism and ophthalmopathy. Authors of the study amplified TCR beta CDR3 regions from RNA transcripts. TCR CDR3 underwent first-round RT-PCR with the HTBI primer set. TCRdb called the multiplex PCR reads again in MiXCR, with one record for every CDR3 protein. The sample shows about 400,000 distinct CDR3 sequences, over 11% of them seen only once. Material for sequencing was blood. These receptors originate from a man aged 50 or older with Graves' ophthalmopathy.

The gene calls are TRBV20-1 and TRBJ2-2, with D perhaps matching TRBD1 or TRBD2 (5 bases each). Germline V CDR1 and CDR2: DFQATT, SNEGSKA (reference sequence). V lost 5 bases and J lost 6, with 16 bases in between. The CDR3 length is 14 residues. This CDR3 is CSARPGRGAGELFF. Here the CDR3 DNA reads TGCAGTGCTCGACCGGGACGAGGAGCCGGGGAGCTGTTTTTT.

This clonotype was seen ten or more times. This rearrangement joins TRBV7-2 to TRBJ2-5; perhaps TRBD2 as D (5 bases). This CDR3 comprises 13 residues. V was trimmed by 4 bases and J by 7 bases, leaving 13 bases between them. Germline loops: CDR1 SGHTA, CDR2 FQGNSA. The CDR3 region is CASSSPLRGTQYF. The CDR3 DNA is TGTGCCAGCAGCTCCCCCTTACGGGGGACCCAGTACTTC.

The table lists this clonotype with many counts. J is TRBJ2-7 and V is TRBV20-1, with TRBD1 identical over 8 bases. The length of the CDR3 is 14 residues. Per germline, CDR1 DFQATT and CDR2 SNEGSKA (reference sequence). Trimming removed 6 bases from V and 2 bases from J; junction bases left unmatched: 9. CDR3 DNA: TGCAGTGCCAAAGGACAGGGAAGCCCCTACGAGCAGTACTTC. The encoded protein is CSAKGQGSPYEQYF.

V and J are TRBV30 and TRBJ1-2; 11 nucleotides line up with TRBD1. Trimming at V came to 1 base and at J to 8 bases, leaving 6 bases not matched to a gene. Germline lookup yields CDR1 GTSNPN and CDR2 SVGIG (reference sequence). This CDR3 region has 14 residues. CDR3 residues: CAWSADRGLDGYTF. DNA for the CDR3: TGTGCCTGGAGTGCGGACAGGGGGCTTGACGGCTACACCTTC.

The chain is built from TRBV10-3 and TRBJ1-1; 8 nucleotides align to TRBD1. Germline V gene lookup returns CDR1 ENHRY and CDR2 SYGVKD. The CDR3 has 13 amino acids. Trimming removed 10 bases from V and 1 base from J; junction bases left unmatched: 5. The CDR3 reads CATLDRANTEAFF. The DNA of the CDR3 is TGTGCCACCCTGGACAGGGCGAACACTGAAGCTTTCTTT.

This clonotype has a handful of counts. The V gene is TRBV24-1, the J gene TRBJ1-2, with a possible D match to TRBD1 (6 bases). V lost 4 bases to trimming and J lost 4 bases, with 15 bases between them. This CDR3 has 15 residues. Germline V lookup: CDR1 KGHDR, CDR2 SFDVKD. The CDR3 nucleotides read TGTGCCACCAGTGACGGGACAAGCCTTTCCTATGGCTACACCTTC. Encoded protein: CATSDGTSLSYGYTF.

The chain has TRBV12-3 or TRBV12-4 and TRBJ1-2; 7 bases align to TRBD1. V lost 5 bases to trimming and J lost 5 bases; unmatched junction nucleotides: 8. CDR3 length: 14 residues. In DNA form, the CDR3 reads TGTGCCAGCAGTACCACGGGACAGTCATATGGCTACACCTTC. Amino acid sequence: CASSTTGQSYGYTF.

This clonotype was picked up a small number of times. The chain carries TRBV6-1 and TRBJ1-5; no firm D call. V was clipped by 5 bases and J by 0 bases, with 11 bases between them. There are 15 residues in the CDR3. The germline V gene encodes CDR1 MNHNS and CDR2 SASEGT. CDR3 residues: CASSPRSVSNQPQHF. The DNA for the CDR3 is TGTGCCAGCAGTCCCAGGTCGGTTAGCAATCAGCCCCAGCATTTT.

The chain is built from TRBV19 and TRBJ2-3, with TRBD2 matching 7 bases. Germline CDR1 LNHDA, CDR2 SQIVND (reference sequence). V lost 2 bases and J lost 6; bases outside the gene matches: 11. The CDR3 consists of 16 residues. The CDR3 region is CASSISLAARGDTQYF. The CDR3 DNA follows: TGTGCCAGTAGTATAAGTCTAGCGGCCCGGGGTGATACGCAGTATTTT.

This clonotype was recorded at least ten times. V and J are TRBV7-8 and TRBJ1-2; D is unclear. Germline CDR1 and CDR2: SGHVS and FQNEAQ. Trimming pared 0 bases from V and 4 bases from J, leaving 6 bases between. This CDR3 comprises 13 residues. The CDR3 DNA sequence: TGTGCCAGCAGCTTAGCGGAAACCTATGGCTACACCTTC. Translation: CASSLAETYGYTF.

Many counts were recorded for this clonotype. The J gene is TRBJ2-3, the V gene TRBV4-1, with 7 bases matching TRBD2. From germline, CDR1 is MGHRA and CDR2 YSYEKL. The CDR3 extends over 17 amino acids. V was clipped by 4 bases and J by 4 bases; unmatched bases: 14. CDR3 DNA sequence: TGCGCCAGCAGCCCCTACTCGGGTGCGGGAGACGCAGATACGCAGTATTTT. This translates into CASSPYSGAGDADTQYF.

This clonotype has ten or more counts. The chain has TRBV11-2 and TRBJ2-1; the D call may be TRBD1 or TRBD2 (5 bases each). Germline CDR1 and CDR2: SGHAT and FQNNGV. This CDR3 comprises 16 residues. Trimming took 4 bases from V and 1 from J, leaving 14 bases between them. The CDR3 nucleotides are TGTGCCAGCAGCTGGGACGCAGGGAATTCCTACAATGAGCAGTTCTTC. This sequence encodes CASSWDAGNSYNEQFF.

This clonotype occurred many times. This chain joins TRBV30 and TRBJ1-1; D not resolved. From germline, CDR1 is GTSNPN and CDR2 SVGIG (reference sequence). CDR3 length equals 15 residues. V was pared by 2 bases and J by 1 base, with 14 bases between. CDR3 nucleotides: TGTGCCTGGAGTCCACGGGGATGGAAGAACACTGAAGCTTTCTTT. This translates into CAWSPRGWKNTEAFF.

This clonotype was seen repeatedly, ten times or more. This sequence joins TRBV12-3 or TRBV12-4 and TRBJ2-1; D remains ambiguous. Trimming stripped 3 bases from V and 6 bases from J, with 15 bases between. This CDR3 comprises 15 residues. The CDR3 loop reads CASSFFLRDRNEQFF. CDR3 bases: TGTGCCAGCAGTTTTTTTCTAAGGGATCGCAATGAGCAGTTCTTC.

The V gene is TRBV20-1, the J gene TRBJ1-6; D is unclear. CDR1 and CDR2 (germline): DFQATT, SNEGSKA (reference sequence). The CDR3 is 14 amino acids. Trimming cost V 2 bases and J 7 bases, with 12 bases left between them. The CDR3 DNA sequence: TGCAGTGCTAGATTGGCGGCGGGGAATTCACCCCTCCACTTT. It is translated as CSARLAAGNSPLHF.

This clonotype turned up a few times. The rearrangement links TRBV7-8 to TRBJ1-2, with D tentatively TRBD1 (5 bases). Germline assignment: CDR1 SGHVS and CDR2 FQNEAQ. Trimming took 2 bases from V and 8 from J, leaving 21 bases between them. The CDR3 has 16 amino acids. The CDR3 protein is CASSLRRVPREGGYTF. CDR3 in DNA: TGTGCCAGCAGCTTACGGCGCGTCCCTAGGGAGGGGGGCTACACCTTC.

CDR3 region: CASSEGRKLKEKLFF. DNA of the CDR3: TGTGCCAGCAGTGAAGGAAGGAAACTGAAGGAAAAACTGTTTTTT. The rearrangement links TRBV6-1 to TRBJ1-4; no firm D call. The V gene's germline CDR1 is MNHNS and CDR2 SASEGT. The CDR3 contains 15 residues. Trimming removed 1 base at V and 8 bases at J, with 14 bases between.

This clonotype occurred many times. This chain uses TRBV3-1 with TRBJ1-1; 7 nucleotides agree with TRBD1. With 2 bases clipped from V and 4 bases from J, the junction kept 7 bases outside the gene matches. The CDR3 has 15 residues. Germline V CDR1 and CDR2: LGHDT, YNNKEL (reference sequence). CDR3 sequence reads: CASSQTTGRSTEAFF. CDR3 coding DNA: TGTGCCAGCAGCCAAACGACAGGGAGGAGCACTGAAGCTTTCTTT.

The chain combines TRBV7-3 with TRBJ2-7; D is possibly TRBD2 (5 bases). V was trimmed by 1 base and J by 4 bases, leaving 14 bases between them. This CDR3 is built from 15 residues. Germline V CDR1 and CDR2: SGHTA, FQGTGA. The CDR3 region is CASSLRPGKEYEQYF. CDR3 coding DNA: TGTGCCAGCAGCTTAAGACCCGGGAAAGAATACGAGCAGTACTTC.

There are many counts of this clonotype. V is TRBV6-1 and J is TRBJ2-5; D may match TRBD1 or TRBD2 (6 bases each). The V end lost 5 bases, the J end lost 7 bases, and 14 bases lay between the germline ends. The CDR3 has 13 amino acids. In germline, CDR1 is MNHNS, CDR2 SASEGT. CDR3 coding DNA: TGTGCCAGCAGTACGACAGGAGCGGGGACCCAGTACTTC. Translation: CASSTTGAGTQYF.

At least ten counts were recorded for this clonotype. The chain employs TRBV2 and TRBJ1-1; a weak D match, TRBD1 (6 bases). Deletions cut 6 bases from V and 9 bases from J, with 11 bases between. CDR1 and CDR2 (germline): SNHLY, FYNNEI. The CDR3 covers 11 residues. CDR3 residues: CASRARDKAFF. CDR3 nucleotides: TGTGCCAGCAGAGCGAGGGACAAAGCTTTCTTT.

This clonotype was observed many times. The genes are TRBV24-1 and TRBJ2-1; D gene uncertain. The CDR3 is 11 amino acids. V gave up 9 bases and J gave up 5 bases, with 7 bases separating them. CDR1 and CDR2 (germline): KGHDR, SFDVKD. The CDR3 coding sequence is TGTGCCACCGCGCTCAACAATGAGCAGTTCTTC. Residues: CATALNNEQFF.

V and J are TRBV24-1 and TRBJ2-1, with TRBD2 matching 8 bases. The CDR3 spans 14 residues. Unmatched junction bases numbered 6, after V lost 7 bases and J lost 5 bases. The V gene's germline CDR1 is KGHDR and CDR2 SFDVKD. The chain's CDR3 is CATRGSGSHNEQFF. In nucleotides, the CDR3 is TGTGCCACCAGGGGCAGCGGGAGCCACAATGAGCAGTTCTTC.